This TCR beta chain derives from a study of blood T cell repertoires in COVID-19. On the study more broadly: Both acute and convalescent COVID-19 samples were obtained from the United States, Italy and Spain. The cDNA or gDNA used as material had been derived from T cells, B-cell-depleted T cells, or PBMCs.

Original data processing: From reference gene primer amplification, estimates of nucleated cell counts were derived. Sequencing was performed with immunoSEQ multiplex PCR; in TCRdb, only in-frame clones are kept and a portion is missing. The DNA gave D and trimming, while V, J and clone size come from that table. The table records some 260,000 clones, just under 85% of them present only once. Germline values: CDR1 SGHAT, CDR2 FQNNGV. V shed 7 bases, J shed 3 bases, and the junction held 9 bases outside the gene matches. This CDR3 is 15 amino acids long. Sample: peripheral blood. This TCR was sampled from a man older than 75 with acute or convalescent COVID-19. The chain recombines TRBV11-2 with TRBJ1-2; TRBD1 matches at 9 bases. The CDR3, as DNA: TGTGCCAGCAACTCCGGGACAGGGACTTACTATGGCTACACCTTC. Translation: CASNSGTGTYYGYTF. Combining the CDR3 with reference TRBV11-2 and TRBJ1-2 gives the whole variable domain EAGVAQSPRYKIIEKRQSVAFWCNPISGHATLYWYQQILGQGPKLLIQFQNNGVVDDSQLPKDRFSAERLKGVDSTLKIQPAKLEDSAVYLCASNSGTGTYYGYTFGSGTRLTVV.